The TCR beta chain under discussion was sequenced for a study of cytomegalovirus exposure and HLA in healthy donors. Study-wide points: In an earlier analysis, most TCR beta V segments were productive about 90% or about 30% of the time. Cytomegalovirus status, reportedly, was diagnosed with high specificity and sensitivity by the classifier. It was shown in a later analysis that HLA-associated TCR beta chains were more clonally expanded than other, equally common chains. Researchers reported in a later analysis that a missense DCLRE1C variant was tied to TCR beta V- and J-gene trimming.

Both 60 Vbeta primers and 13 Jbeta primers went into the PCR. Profiling relied on immunoSEQ multiplex PCR, and the TCRdb table lists in-frame clones only, not all of them. Of some 150,000 clones listed, 80% are singletons. The CDR3 has 18 residues. With 2 bases clipped from V and 7 bases from J, the junction kept 16 bases outside the gene matches. Germline CDR1 is SEHNR and CDR2 is FQNEAQ (reference sequence). For this clone: The target antigen is unknown.

This receptor was obtained from a man in his forties or fifties in good health and CMV-seropositive. Sequencing input: PBMCs. The gene calls are TRBV7-9 and TRBJ2-2, with 7 nucleotides matching TRBD2. CDR3 nucleotide sequence: TGTGCCAGCAGCTTATCCGCGTGGGGAGGGTCAACCAACGGGGAGCTGTTTTTT. It translates to CASSLSAWGGSTNGELFF.